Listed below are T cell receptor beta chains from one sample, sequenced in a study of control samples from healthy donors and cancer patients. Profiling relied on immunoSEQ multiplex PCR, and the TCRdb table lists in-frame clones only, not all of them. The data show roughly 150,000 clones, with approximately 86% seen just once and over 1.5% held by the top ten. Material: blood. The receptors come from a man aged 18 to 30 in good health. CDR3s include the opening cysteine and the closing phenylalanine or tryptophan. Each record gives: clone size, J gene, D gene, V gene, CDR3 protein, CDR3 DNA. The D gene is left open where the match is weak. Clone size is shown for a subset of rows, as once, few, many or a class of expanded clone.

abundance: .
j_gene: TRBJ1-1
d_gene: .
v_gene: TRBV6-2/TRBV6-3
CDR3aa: CASSYLQGGSTEAFF
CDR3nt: TGTGCCAGCAGTTACTTACAGGGAGGGAGCACTGAAGCTTTCTTT

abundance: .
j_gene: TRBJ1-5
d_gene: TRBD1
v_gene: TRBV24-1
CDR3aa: CATRGRDREDHGNQPQHF
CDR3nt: TGTGCCACCAGGGGTAGGGACAGGGAGGATCATGGCAATCAGCCCCAGCATTTT

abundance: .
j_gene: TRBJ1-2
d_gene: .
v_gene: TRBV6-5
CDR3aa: CASSFRPGESYGYTF
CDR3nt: TGTGCCAGCAGTTTCCGGCCGGGGGAGAGCTATGGCTACACCTTC

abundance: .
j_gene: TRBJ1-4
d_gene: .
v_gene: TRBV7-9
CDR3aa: CASSRTGLNNEKLFF
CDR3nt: TGTGCCAGCAGTCGAACGGGGCTTAATAATGAAAAACTGTTTTTT

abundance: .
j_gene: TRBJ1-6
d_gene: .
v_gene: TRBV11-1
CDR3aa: CASSSIFNSPLHF
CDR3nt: TGTGCCAGCAGCTCCATATTTAATTCACCCCTCCACTTT

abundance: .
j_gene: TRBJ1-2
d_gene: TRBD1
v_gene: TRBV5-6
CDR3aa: CASSLPGLGGAGYTF
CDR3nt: TGTGCCAGCAGCTTGCCCGGTTTAGGGGGCGCTGGCTACACCTTC

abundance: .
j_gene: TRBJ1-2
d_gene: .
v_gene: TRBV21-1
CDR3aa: CASGRTEGEYYGYTF
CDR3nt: TGTGCCAGCGGACGGACAGAGGGTGAGTACTATGGCTACACCTTC

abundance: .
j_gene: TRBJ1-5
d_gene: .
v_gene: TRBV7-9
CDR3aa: CASSLATAGIEPQHF
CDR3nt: TGTGCCAGCAGCTTAGCGACGGCGGGGATAGAGCCCCAGCATTTT

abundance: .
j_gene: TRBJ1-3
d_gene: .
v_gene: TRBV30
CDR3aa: CAWSVFSSGNTIYF
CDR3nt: TGTGCCTGGAGTGTATTTAGCTCTGGAAACACCATATATTTT

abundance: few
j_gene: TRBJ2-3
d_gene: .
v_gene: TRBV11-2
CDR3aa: CASSLVSEGGTQYF
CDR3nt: TGTGCCAGCAGCTTAGTCAGTGAAGGAGGGACGCAGTATTTT

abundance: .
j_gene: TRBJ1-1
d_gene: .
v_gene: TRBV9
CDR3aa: CASSVGSNTEAFF
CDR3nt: TGTGCCAGCAGCGTAGGCTCAAACACTGAAGCTTTCTTT

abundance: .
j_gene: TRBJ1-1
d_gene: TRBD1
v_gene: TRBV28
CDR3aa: CASKPETGAGTEAFF
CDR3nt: TGTGCCAGCAAACCAGAGACAGGGGCGGGCACTGAAGCTTTCTTT

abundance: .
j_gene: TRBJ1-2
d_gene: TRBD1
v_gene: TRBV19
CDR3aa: CASIRDRRYGYTF
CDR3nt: TGTGCCAGTATCCGGGACAGGCGATATGGCTACACCTTC

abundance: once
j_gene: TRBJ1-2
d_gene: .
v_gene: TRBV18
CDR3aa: CASSRQPNNRVGGLYTF
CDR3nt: TGTGCCAGCTCACGCCAACCAAACAACAGGGTCGGAGGCCTCTACACCTTC

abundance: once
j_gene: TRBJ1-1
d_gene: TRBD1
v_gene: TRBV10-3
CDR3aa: CAISTGQARGAEAFF
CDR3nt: TGTGCCATCAGTACAGGACAGGCCCGAGGCGCTGAAGCTTTCTTT

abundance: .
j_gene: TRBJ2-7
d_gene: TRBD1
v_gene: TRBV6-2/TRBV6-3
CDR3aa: CASSYFAGGSYEQYF
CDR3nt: TGTGCCAGCAGTTACTTCGCAGGGGGCTCCTACGAGCAGTACTTC

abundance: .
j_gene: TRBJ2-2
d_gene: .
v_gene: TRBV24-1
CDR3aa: CATSDSSPAGYTGELFF
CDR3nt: TGTGCCACCAGTGATAGTAGCCCCGCGGGATACACCGGGGAGCTGTTTTTT

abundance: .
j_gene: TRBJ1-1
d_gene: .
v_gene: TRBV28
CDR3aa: CASTPSGVMNTEAFF
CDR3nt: TGTGCCAGCACCCCCAGCGGGGTAATGAACACTGAAGCTTTCTTT

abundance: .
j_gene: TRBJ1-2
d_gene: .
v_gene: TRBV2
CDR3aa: CASSGARGSSYTF
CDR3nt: TGTGCCAGCAGTGGCGCCAGGGGCTCAAGCTACACCTTC

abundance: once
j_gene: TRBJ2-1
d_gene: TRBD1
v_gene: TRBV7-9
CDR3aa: CASSSPGTGHNEQFF
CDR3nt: TGTGCCAGCAGCTCCCCCGGGACAGGTCACAATGAGCAGTTCTTC

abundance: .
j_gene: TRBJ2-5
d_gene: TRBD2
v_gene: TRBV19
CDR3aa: CASSISLAGGQETQYF
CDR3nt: TGTGCCAGTAGTATCTCGCTAGCGGGGGGGCAAGAGACCCAGTACTTC

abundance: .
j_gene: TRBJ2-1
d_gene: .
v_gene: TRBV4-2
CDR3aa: CASSQEQGLGAVF
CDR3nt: TGTGCCAGCAGCCAGGAACAGGGCCTAGGCGCGGTCTTC

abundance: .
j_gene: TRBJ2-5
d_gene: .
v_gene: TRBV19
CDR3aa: CASSIVGGETQYF
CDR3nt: TGTGCCAGTAGTATTGTGGGTGGGGAGACCCAGTACTTC

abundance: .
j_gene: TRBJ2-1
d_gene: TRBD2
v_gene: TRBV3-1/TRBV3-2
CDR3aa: CASSHQTSGRNEQFF
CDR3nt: TGTGCCAGCAGCCACCAGACTAGCGGTCGAAATGAGCAGTTCTTC

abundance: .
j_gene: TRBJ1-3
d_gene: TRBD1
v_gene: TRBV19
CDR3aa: CASGQGGNPGNTIYF
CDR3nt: TGTGCCAGTGGACAGGGAGGCAATCCTGGAAACACCATATATTTT

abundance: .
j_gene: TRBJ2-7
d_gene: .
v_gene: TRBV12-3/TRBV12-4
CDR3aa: CASSPSNGYEQYF
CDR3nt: TGTGCCAGCAGCCCCTCAAACGGTTACGAGCAGTACTTC

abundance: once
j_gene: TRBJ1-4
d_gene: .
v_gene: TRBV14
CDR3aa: CASSHRDILFF
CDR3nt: TGTGCCAGCAGCCACCGGGACATACTGTTTTTT

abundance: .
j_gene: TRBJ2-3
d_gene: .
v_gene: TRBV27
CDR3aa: CASSRQGTDTQYF
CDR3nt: TGTGCCAGCAGTCGACAGGGCACAGATACGCAGTATTTT

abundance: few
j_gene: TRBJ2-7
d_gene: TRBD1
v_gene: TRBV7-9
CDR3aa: CASSWDRERREQYF
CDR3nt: TGTGCCAGCAGCTGGGACAGGGAACGGAGGGAGCAGTACTTC

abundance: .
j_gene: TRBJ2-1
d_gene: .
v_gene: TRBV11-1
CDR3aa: CASSWTPSDEQFF
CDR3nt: TGTGCCAGCAGCTGGACTCCTTCTGATGAGCAGTTCTTC

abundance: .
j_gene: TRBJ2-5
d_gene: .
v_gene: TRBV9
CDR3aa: CASSVFERETQYF
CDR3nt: TGTGCCAGCAGCGTATTTGAGCGGGAGACCCAGTACTTC

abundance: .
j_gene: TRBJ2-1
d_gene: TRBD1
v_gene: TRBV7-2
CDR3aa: CASSSGTGAYNEQFF
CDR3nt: TGTGCCAGCAGCTCCGGGACAGGGGCCTACAATGAGCAGTTCTTC

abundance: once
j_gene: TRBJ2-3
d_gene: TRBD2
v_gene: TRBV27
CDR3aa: CASSQLSGGATDTQYF
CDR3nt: TGTGCCAGCAGTCAACTTTCCGGGGGGGCGACAGATACGCAGTATTTT

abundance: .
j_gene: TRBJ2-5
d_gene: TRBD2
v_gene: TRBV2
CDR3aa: CASSHRTSGGETQYF
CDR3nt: TGTGCCAGCAGCCATAGGACTAGCGGGGGAGAGACCCAGTACTTC

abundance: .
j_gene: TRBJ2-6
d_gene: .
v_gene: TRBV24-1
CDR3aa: CATSQSYGPGANVLTF
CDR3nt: TGTGCCACCAGTCAGAGTTACGGCCCTGGGGCCAACGTCCTGACTTTC

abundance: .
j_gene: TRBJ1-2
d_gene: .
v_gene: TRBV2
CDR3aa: CASRVTQGGNYGYTF
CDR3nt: TGTGCCAGCAGAGTCACCCAGGGAGGAAACTATGGCTACACCTTC

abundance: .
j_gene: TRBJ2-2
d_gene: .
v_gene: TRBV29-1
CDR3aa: CSVGGMAGSTGELFF
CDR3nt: TGCAGCGTAGGAGGGATGGCGGGGTCCACCGGGGAGCTGTTTTTT

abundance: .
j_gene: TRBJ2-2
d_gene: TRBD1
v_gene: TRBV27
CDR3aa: CASSLWGRGPTGELFF
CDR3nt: TGTGCCAGCAGTTTATGGGGCAGGGGGCCCACCGGGGAGCTGTTTTTT

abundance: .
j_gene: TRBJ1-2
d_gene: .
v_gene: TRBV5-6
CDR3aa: CASSSGGRANYGYTF
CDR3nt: TGTGCCAGCAGCTCTGGAGGCCGAGCTAACTATGGCTACACCTTC

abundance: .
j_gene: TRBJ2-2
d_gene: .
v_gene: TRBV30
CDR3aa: CAWSAGPLDTGELFF
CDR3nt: TGTGCCTGGAGCGCGGGCCCCCTGGACACCGGGGAGCTGTTTTTT

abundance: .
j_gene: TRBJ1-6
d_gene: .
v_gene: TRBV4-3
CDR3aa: CASSQGGADDNSPLHF
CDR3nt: TGCGCCAGCAGCCAAGGGGGAGCCGACGATAATTCACCCCTCCACTTT

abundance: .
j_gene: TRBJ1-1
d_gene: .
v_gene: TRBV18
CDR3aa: CASSPTPLMGRGNTEAFF
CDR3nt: TGTGCCAGCTCACCTACTCCCCTGATGGGCAGGGGGAACACTGAAGCTTTCTTT

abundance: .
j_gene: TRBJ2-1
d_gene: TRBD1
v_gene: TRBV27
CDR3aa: CASSRAGTGAYEQFF
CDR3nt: TGTGCCAGCAGTCGTGCCGGGACAGGGGCATATGAGCAGTTCTTC

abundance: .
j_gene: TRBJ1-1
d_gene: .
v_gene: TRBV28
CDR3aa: CASSSGGAHDATEAFF
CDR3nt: TGTGCCAGCAGTTCGGGGGGAGCGCATGATGCCACTGAAGCTTTCTTT

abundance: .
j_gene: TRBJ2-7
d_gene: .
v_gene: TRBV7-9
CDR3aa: CASSLGGSEQYF
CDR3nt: TGTGCCAGCAGCTTAGGGGGATCCGAGCAGTACTTC

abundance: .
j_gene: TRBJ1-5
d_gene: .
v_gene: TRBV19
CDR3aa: CASSNTGNSNQPQHF
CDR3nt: TGTGCCAGTAGTAACACAGGGAATAGCAATCAGCCCCAGCATTTT

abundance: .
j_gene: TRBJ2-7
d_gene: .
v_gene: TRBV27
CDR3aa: CASSRTGRYEQYF
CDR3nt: TGTGCCAGCAGTAGGACGGGCCGCTACGAGCAGTACTTC

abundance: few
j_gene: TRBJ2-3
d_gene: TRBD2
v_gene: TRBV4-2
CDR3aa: CASSQDPSGGPVDTQYF
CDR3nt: TGTGCCAGCAGCCAAGATCCTAGCGGGGGGCCGGTAGATACGCAGTATTTT

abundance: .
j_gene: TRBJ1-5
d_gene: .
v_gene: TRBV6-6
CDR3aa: CASSYGGRAINQPQHF
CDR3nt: TGTGCCAGCAGTTACGGGGGCAGGGCCATTAATCAGCCCCAGCATTTT

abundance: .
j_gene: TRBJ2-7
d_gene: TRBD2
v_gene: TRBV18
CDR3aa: CASSLGTSGGLNYEQYF
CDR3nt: TGTGCCAGCTCACTTGGGACTAGCGGGGGTCTTAACTACGAGCAGTACTTC

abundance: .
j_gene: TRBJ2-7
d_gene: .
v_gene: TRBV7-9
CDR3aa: CASSLDREREQYF
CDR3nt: TGTGCCAGCAGCTTAGACAGGGAAAGGGAGCAGTACTTC

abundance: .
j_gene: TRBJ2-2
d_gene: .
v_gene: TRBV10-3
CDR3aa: CAINPGTGGELFF
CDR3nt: TGTGCCATCAATCCAGGGACGGGCGGGGAGCTGTTTTTT

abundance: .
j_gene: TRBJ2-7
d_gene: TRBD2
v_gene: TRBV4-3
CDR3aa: CASSQDLAGGSSYEQYF
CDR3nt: TGCGCCAGCAGCCAAGATCTTGCCGGCGGGAGCTCCTACGAGCAGTACTTC

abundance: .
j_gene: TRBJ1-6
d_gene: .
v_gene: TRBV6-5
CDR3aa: CASKTGTSAPLHF
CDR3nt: TGTGCCAGCAAAACAGGGACGAGTGCACCCCTCCACTTT

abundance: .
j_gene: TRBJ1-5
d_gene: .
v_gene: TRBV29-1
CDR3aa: CSVGGHSNQPQHF
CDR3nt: TGCAGCGTTGGAGGCCATAGCAATCAGCCCCAGCATTTT